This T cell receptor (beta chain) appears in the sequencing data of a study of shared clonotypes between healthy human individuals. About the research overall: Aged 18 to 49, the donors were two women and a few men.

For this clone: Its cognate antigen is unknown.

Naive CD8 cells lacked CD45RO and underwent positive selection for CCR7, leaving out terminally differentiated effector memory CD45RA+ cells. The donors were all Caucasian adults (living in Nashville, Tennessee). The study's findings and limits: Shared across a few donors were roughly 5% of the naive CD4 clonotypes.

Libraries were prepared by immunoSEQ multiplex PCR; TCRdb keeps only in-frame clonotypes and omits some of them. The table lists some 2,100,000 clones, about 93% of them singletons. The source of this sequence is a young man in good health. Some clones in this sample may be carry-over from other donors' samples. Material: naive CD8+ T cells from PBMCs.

CDR3 nucleotides: TGTGCCAGCAGCTGGGGGAGGTTGGACAGGGCCATCTATGGCTACACCTTC. It is translated as CASSWGRLDRAIYGYTF. V gene TRBV7-2 combines with J gene TRBJ1-2, with TRBD1 matching 8 bases. V gave up 4 bases and J gave up 4 bases; unmatched junction bases: 14. CDR1 is SGHTA, CDR2 FQGNSA, per germline. The CDR3 extends over 17 amino acids.